What follows describes a single TCR beta chain. The data are from a study of blood T cells in healthy people across ages. Each donor had about 9.6 milliliters of peripheral blood drawn. The use of a sample-barcoded 5' primer and a J-beta primer mix characterized a second PCR of roughly 7 to 12 cycles. Template switching added a 12-random-nucleotide identifier to every cDNA molecule. TCRdb reanalysed the 5' RACE reads using MiXCR and keeps one entry per CDR3 protein. The table includes about 1 million distinct CDR3 sequences, around 45% detected once. This CDR3 region has 15 residues. J was trimmed by 7 bases and V by 3 bases; bases with no gene match: 7. Germline V lookup: CDR1 PRHDT, CDR2 FYEKMQ (reference sequence).

Sequenced material: blood. This chain uses TRBV13 with TRBJ2-1; 9 nucleotides line up with TRBD1. The TCR comes from a woman aged 55-70 years in good health. CDR3 loop: CASSLSGTGRNEQFF. The CDR3, as DNA: TGTGCCAGCAGCTTGTCCGGGACAGGGAGGAATGAGCAGTTCTTC.